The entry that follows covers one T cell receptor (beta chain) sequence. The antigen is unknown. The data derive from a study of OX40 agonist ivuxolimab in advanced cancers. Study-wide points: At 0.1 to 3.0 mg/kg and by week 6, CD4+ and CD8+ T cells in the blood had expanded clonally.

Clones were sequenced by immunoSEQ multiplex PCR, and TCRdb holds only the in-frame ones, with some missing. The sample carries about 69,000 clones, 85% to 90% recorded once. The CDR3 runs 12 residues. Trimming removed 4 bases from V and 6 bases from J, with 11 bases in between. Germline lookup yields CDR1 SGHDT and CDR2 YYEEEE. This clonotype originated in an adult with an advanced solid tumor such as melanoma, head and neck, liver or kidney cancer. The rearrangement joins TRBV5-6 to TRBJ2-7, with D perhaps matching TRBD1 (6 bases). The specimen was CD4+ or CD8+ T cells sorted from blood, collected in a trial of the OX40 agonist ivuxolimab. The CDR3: CASSQTGFEQYF. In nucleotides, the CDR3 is TGTGCCAGCAGCCAAACAGGGTTCGAGCAGTACTTC.